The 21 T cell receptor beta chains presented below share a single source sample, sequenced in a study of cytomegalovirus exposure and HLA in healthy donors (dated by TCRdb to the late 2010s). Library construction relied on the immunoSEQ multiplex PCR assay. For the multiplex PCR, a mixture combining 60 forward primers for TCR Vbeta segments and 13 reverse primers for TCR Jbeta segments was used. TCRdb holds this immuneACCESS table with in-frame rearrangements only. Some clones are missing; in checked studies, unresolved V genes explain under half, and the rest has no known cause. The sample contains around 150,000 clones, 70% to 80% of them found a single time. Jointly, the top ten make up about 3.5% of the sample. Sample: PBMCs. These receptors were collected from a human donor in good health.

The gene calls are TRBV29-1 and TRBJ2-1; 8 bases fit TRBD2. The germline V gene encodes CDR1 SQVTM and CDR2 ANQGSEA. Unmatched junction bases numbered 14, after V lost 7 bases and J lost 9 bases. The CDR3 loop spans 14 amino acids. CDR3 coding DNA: TGCAGCGGTCGGGCGGGAGGCGTAAGCAGTGAGCAGTTCTTC. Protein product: CSGRAGGVSSEQFF.

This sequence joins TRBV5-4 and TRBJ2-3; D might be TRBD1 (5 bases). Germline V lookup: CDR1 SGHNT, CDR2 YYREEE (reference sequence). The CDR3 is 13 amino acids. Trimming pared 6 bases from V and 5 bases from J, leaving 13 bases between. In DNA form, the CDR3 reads TGTGCCAGCAACCAGGGCGGAGTAGATACGCAGTATTTT. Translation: CASNQGGVDTQYF. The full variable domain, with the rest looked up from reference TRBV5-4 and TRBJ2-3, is ETGVTQSPTHLIKTRGQQVTLRCSSQSGHNTVSWYQQALGQGPQFIFQYYREEENGRGNFPPRFSGLQFPNYSSELNVNALELDDSALYLCASNQGGVDTQYFGPGTRLTVL.

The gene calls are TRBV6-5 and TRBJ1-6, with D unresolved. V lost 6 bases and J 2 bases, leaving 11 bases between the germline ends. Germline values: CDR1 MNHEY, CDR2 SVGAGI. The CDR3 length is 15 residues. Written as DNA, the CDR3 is TGTGCCAGCAGGCCGCAGGAAGCCTATAATTCACCCCTCCACTTT. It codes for CASRPQEAYNSPLHF.

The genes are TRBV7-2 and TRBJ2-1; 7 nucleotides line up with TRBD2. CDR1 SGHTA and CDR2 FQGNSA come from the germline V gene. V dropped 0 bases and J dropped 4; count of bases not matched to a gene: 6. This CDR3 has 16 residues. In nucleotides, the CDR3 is TGTGCCAGCAGCTTAGCCCGGGGGGAGGGGTACAATGAGCAGTTCTTC. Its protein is CASSLARGEGYNEQFF.

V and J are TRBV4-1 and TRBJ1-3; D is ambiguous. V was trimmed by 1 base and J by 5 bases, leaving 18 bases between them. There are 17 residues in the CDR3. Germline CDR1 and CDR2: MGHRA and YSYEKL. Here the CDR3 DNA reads TGCGCCAGCAGCCAAGTCCCGACCAGACATACACGAAACACCATATATTTT. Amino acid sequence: CASSQVPTRHTRNTIYF.

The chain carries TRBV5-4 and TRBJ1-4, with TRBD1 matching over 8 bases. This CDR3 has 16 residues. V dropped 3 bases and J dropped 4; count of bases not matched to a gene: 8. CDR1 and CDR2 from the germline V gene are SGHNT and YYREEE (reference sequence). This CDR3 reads CASSSGQGSFNEKLFF. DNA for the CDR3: TGTGCCAGCAGCTCCGGACAGGGCTCCTTTAATGAAAAACTGTTTTTT.

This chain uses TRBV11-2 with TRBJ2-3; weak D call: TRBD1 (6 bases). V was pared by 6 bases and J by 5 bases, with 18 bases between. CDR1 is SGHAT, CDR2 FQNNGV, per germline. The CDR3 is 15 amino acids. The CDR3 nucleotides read TGTGCCAGCAGATCAGGGGCGGAAGCCGGAGATACGCAGTATTTT. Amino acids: CASRSGAEAGDTQYF.

CDR3 bases: TGTGCCAGCAGTTATAGCCCTGGGGCGGGGACTGAAGCTTTCTTT. Encoded protein: CASSYSPGAGTEAFF. The chain combines TRBV6-5 with TRBJ1-1; a possible D gene is TRBD1 (5 bases). Germline loops: CDR1 MNHEY, CDR2 SVGAGI. The CDR3 sequence is 15 residues long. The germline V and J ends were trimmed by 3 bases and 5 bases, with 16 bases remaining between them.

The CDR3 loop reads CASSLGGSTDTQYF. As DNA, the CDR3 is TGTGCCAGTAGTTTGGGGGGGTCCACAGATACGCAGTATTTT. This chain links TRBV19 with TRBJ2-3, with TRBD2 matching 7 bases. Germline V gene sequence: CDR1 LNHDA, CDR2 SQIVND (reference sequence). Trimming removed 5 bases from V and 2 bases from J; junction bases left unmatched: 4. This CDR3 comprises 14 residues. Full variable domain (outside the CDR3, taken from reference TRBV19 and TRBJ2-3): DGGITQSPKYLFRKEGQNVTLSCEQNLNHDAMYWYRQDPGQGLRLIYYSQIVNDFQKGDIAEGYSVSREKKESFPLTVTSAQKNPTAFYLCASSLGGSTDTQYFGPGTRLTVL.

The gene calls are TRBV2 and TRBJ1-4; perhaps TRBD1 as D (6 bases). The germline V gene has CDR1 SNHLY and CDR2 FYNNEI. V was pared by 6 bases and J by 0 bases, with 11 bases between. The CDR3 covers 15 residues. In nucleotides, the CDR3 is TGTGCCAGCAGGAGGACAGACTCAACTAATGAAAAACTGTTTTTT. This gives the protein CASRRTDSTNEKLFF. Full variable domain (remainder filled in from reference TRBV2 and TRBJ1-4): EPEVTQTPSHQVTQMGQEVILRCVPISNHLYFYWYRQILGQKVEFLVSFYNNEISEKSEIFDDQFSVERPDGSNFTLKIRSTKLEDSAMYFCASRRTDSTNEKLFFGSGTQLSVL.

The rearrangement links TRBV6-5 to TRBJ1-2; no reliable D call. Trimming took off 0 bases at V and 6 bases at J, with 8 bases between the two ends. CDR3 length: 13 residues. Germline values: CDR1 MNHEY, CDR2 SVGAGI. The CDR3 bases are TGTGCCAGCAGTTACTCAAACAACGATGGCTACACCTTC. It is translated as CASSYSNNDGYTF.

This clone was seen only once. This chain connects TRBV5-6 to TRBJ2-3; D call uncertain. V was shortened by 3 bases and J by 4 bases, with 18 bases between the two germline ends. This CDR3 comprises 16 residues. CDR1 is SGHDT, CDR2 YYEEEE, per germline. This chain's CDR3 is CASSYLPEVWADTQYF. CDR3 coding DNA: TGTGCCAGCAGCTACCTCCCTGAGGTCTGGGCAGATACGCAGTATTTT.

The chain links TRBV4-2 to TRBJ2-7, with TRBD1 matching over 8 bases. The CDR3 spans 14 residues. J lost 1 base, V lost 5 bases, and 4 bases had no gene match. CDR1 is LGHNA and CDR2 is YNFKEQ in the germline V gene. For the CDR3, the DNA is TGTGCCAGCAGCGAGGACAGGGTGTCCTACGAGCAGTACTTC. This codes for CASSEDRVSYEQYF.

DNA for the CDR3: TGTGCCAGCAGTGAATCTTTGGGCCAGCAAGCCCTAAATTCACCCCTCCACTTT. This gives the protein CASSESLGQQALNSPLHF. V and J are TRBV6-1 and TRBJ1-6; D uncertain. The germline V gene encodes CDR1 MNHNS and CDR2 SASEGT. CDR3 length: 18 amino acids. V dropped 2 bases and J dropped 7 bases, with 21 bases sitting between them.

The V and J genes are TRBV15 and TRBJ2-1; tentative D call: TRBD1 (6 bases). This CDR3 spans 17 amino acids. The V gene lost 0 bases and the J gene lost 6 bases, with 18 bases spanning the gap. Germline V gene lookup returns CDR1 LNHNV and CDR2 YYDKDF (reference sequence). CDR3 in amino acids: CATSRDRKGGRFNEQFF. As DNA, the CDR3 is TGTGCCACCAGCAGAGACCGGAAAGGGGGAAGGTTCAATGAGCAGTTCTTC.

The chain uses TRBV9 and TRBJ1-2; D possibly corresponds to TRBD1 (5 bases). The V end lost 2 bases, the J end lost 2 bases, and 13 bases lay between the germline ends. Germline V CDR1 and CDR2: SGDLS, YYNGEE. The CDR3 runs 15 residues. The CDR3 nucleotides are TGTGCCAGCAGCGTGTCTCAGGGACTAAACTATGGCTACACCTTC. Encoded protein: CASSVSQGLNYGYTF.

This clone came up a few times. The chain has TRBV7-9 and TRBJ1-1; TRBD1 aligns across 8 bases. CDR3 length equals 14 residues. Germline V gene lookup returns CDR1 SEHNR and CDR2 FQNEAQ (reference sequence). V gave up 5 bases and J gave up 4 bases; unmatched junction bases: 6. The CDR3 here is CASSPSGQGTEAFF. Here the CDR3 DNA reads TGTGCCAGCAGCCCCTCAGGACAGGGCACTGAAGCTTTCTTT.

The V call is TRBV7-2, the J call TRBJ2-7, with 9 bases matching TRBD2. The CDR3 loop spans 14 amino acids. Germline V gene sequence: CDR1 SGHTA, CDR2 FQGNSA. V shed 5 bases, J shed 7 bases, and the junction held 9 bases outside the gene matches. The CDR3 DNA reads TGTGCCAGCAGCCGGAGACTAGCGGTGTGGGAGCAGTACTTC. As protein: CASSRRLAVWEQYF. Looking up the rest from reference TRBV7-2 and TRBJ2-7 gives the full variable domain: GAGVSQSPSNKVTEKGKDVELRCDPISGHTALYWYRQSLGQGLEFLIYFQGNSAPDKSGLPSDRFSAERTGGSVSTLTIQRTQQEDSAVYLCASSRRLAVWEQYFGPGTRLTVT.

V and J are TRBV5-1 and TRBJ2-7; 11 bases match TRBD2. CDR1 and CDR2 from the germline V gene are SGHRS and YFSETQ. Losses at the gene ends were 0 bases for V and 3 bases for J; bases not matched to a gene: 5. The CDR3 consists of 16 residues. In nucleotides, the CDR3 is TGCGCCAGCAGCTTGGGACCACTAGCGGGGGTCTACGAGCAGTACTTC. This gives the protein CASSLGPLAGVYEQYF.

CDR3 residues: CASRQGRETQYF. The CDR3 bases are TGTGCCAGTCGACAGGGAAGAGAGACCCAGTACTTC. The chain couples TRBV19 to TRBJ2-5, with 7 bases that match TRBD1. After removal of 8 bases from V and 4 bases from J, the junction contained 4 bases not matched to a gene. This CDR3 is 12 amino acids long. The germline V gene has CDR1 LNHDA and CDR2 SQIVND (reference sequence).

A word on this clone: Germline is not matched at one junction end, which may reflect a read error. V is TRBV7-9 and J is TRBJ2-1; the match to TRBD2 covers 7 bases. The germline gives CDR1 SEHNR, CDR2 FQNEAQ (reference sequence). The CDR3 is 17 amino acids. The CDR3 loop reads CASSLARGGSSYNEQFF. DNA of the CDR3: TGTGCCAGCAGCCTAGCGCGGGGCGGGAGCTCCTACAATGAGCAGTTCTTC.